This T cell receptor (beta chain) was documented in a study of cytomegalovirus exposure and HLA in healthy donors. Vbeta (60) and Jbeta (13) primers were used in the PCR. TCRdb keeps only in-frame clones here, not all; method: immunoSEQ multiplex PCR. Here the sample spans approximately 150,000 clones, about four fifths being singletons. In the case of this clone: As yet, its antigen is unknown.

Study findings and constraints: In an earlier analysis, productive rearrangement rates for most beta V segments clustered near 90% or 30%. The study put 150 or so TCR beta chains on its list as cytomegalovirus-associated. Other equally common chains were less clonally expanded than HLA-associated TCR beta chains, a later analysis showed.

The germline V gene has CDR1 SGHVS and CDR2 FNYEAQ. CDR3 length: 16 amino acids. The V gene end was trimmed by 5 bases and the J gene end by 1 base; junction bases not matched to a gene: 10. This chain uses TRBV7-6 with TRBJ1-1, with 7 bases fitting TRBD1. The material sequenced was PBMCs. The sequence derives from a woman between 18 and 29 years old in good health and CMV-seropositive. The CDR3 loop is CASSLFTQGENTEAFF. The CDR3 DNA follows: TGTGCCAGCAGCCTATTTACGCAGGGGGAGAACACTGAAGCTTTCTTT.